The rows below give T cell receptor beta chains drawn from one sample of a study of blood T cell repertoires in COVID-19. Assay used: immunoSEQ multiplex PCR; TCRdb lists only in-frame clones, some missing. The table records roughly 100,000 clones, around 81% of them present only once. Sequenced input: peripheral blood. These receptors all stem from an older woman with acute or convalescent COVID-19. The CDR3 runs from the conserved cysteine through the conserved F or W. Each record gives: V gene, D gene, clone size, J gene, CDR3 protein, CDR3 DNA. A D gene is named only where the DNA matches it firmly. Size tells how often a clone was seen (once, few, many) or the class of an expanded clone, and some rows leave it out.

TRBV6-2/TRBV6-3	TRBD1	few	TRBJ2-7	CASSYLRQGPYEQYF	TGTGCCAGCAGTTACCTCCGACAGGGCCCCTACGAGCAGTACTTC
TRBV30	-	-	TRBJ2-3	CAWSLQVDTDTQYF	TGTGCCTGGAGTCTTCAGGTAGACACAGATACGCAGTATTTT
TRBV30	TRBD1	-	TRBJ1-1	CAWGQGGTEAFF	TGTGCCTGGGGACAGGGGGGCACTGAAGCTTTCTTT
TRBV29-1	TRBD1	-	TRBJ1-1	CSARGGTGPLNTEAFF	TGCAGCGCCAGGGGTGGGACAGGACCTCTGAACACTGAAGCTTTCTTT
TRBV28	-	-	TRBJ2-7	CASTTGDYEQYF	TGTGCCAGCACTACGGGGGACTACGAGCAGTACTTC
TRBV14	-	-	TRBJ2-1	CASSQDRTAGTYNEQFF	TGTGCCAGCAGCCAGGATAGGACGGCCGGGACTTACAATGAGCAGTTCTTC
TRBV4-1	TRBD2	once	TRBJ2-1	CASSQSGNSYNEQFF	TGCGCCAGCAGCCAGAGCGGGAACTCCTACAATGAGCAGTTCTTC
TRBV4-1	-	few	TRBJ1-4	CASSLGQGLFNEKLFF	TGCGCCAGCAGTCTAGGTCAAGGACTTTTTAATGAAAAACTGTTTTTT
TRBV9	-	once	TRBJ1-6	CASSVGGTNSPLHF	TGTGCCAGCAGCGTAGGGGGCACCAATTCACCCCTCCACTTT
TRBV29-1	-	-	TRBJ1-1	CSVGGTGYEAFF	TGCAGCGTTGGAGGCACAGGGTATGAAGCTTTCTTT
TRBV7-9	TRBD1	-	TRBJ1-5	CASSSGQGLPGPQHF	TGTGCCAGCAGTTCGGGACAGGGCCTACCGGGGCCCCAGCATTTT
TRBV7-9	TRBD2	-	TRBJ2-7	CASSLVPEAGDEQYF	TGTGCCAGCAGCTTAGTCCCAGAGGCGGGGGACGAGCAGTACTTC
TRBV7-2	TRBD2	-	TRBJ2-3	CASSFTSGGGDTQYF	TGTGCCAGCAGCTTTACTAGCGGAGGGGGGGATACGCAGTATTTT
TRBV6-5	-	-	TRBJ2-7	CASRNYDRSYEQYF	TGTGCCAGCAGGAATTACGACAGATCCTACGAGCAGTACTTC
TRBV19	TRBD2	-	TRBJ2-2	CASSRGLAGGGTGELFF	TGTGCCAGTAGTAGGGGACTAGCGGGAGGAGGAACCGGGGAGCTGTTTTTT
TRBV14	TRBD2	-	TRBJ2-7	CASSPLGRGGNEQYF	TGTGCCAGCAGCCCTCTAGGGAGGGGTGGCAACGAGCAGTACTTC
TRBV2	-	-	TRBJ2-2	CASRRDTPGELFF	TGTGCCAGCAGACGGGACACACCCGGGGAGCTGTTTTTT
TRBV10-3	TRBD2	once	TRBJ2-1	CAISEPAGGSYNEQFF	TGTGCCATCAGTGAACCAGCGGGGGGCTCCTACAATGAGCAGTTCTTC
TRBV6-5	-	-	TRBJ2-7	CATGGWTGGWEQYF	TGTGCCACCGGGGGATGGACAGGAGGTTGGGAGCAGTACTTC
TRBV19	-	-	TRBJ1-3	CASSTRGSGNTIYF	TGTGCCAGTAGTACGAGGGGGTCTGGAAACACCATATATTTT
TRBV5-1	-	-	TRBJ2-3	CASSLGYGSRVRTDTQYF	TGCGCCAGCAGCTTAGGCTATGGTTCCAGGGTGCGCACAGATACGCAGTATTTT
TRBV6-5	-	-	TRBJ2-7	CASKPGFYEQYF	TGTGCCAGCAAACCGGGTTTCTACGAGCAGTACTTC
TRBV15	-	-	TRBJ1-5	CATSGQGDQPQHF	TGTGCCACCAGCGGGCAGGGCGATCAGCCCCAGCATTTT
TRBV6-6	-	-	TRBJ2-7	CASSYSMYAPQYF	TGTGCCAGCAGTTACTCGATGTACGCGCCGCAGTACTTC
TRBV7-6	-	-	TRBJ1-2	CASSLEPPGADSAYTF	TGTGCCAGCAGCTTAGAACCCCCTGGGGCCGACTCGGCCTACACCTTC
TRBV28	-	once	TRBJ2-1	CASRSAGTQGDEQFF	TGTGCCAGCAGGTCCGCCGGGACACAAGGTGATGAGCAGTTCTTC
TRBV19	-	-	TRBJ1-5	CASSRTVPIFNQPQHF	TGTGCCAGTAGTCGGACAGTGCCCATTTTCAATCAGCCCCAGCATTTT
TRBV13	TRBD1	-	TRBJ2-6	CASSWDRGLSGANVLTF	TGTGCCAGCAGCTGGGACAGGGGGCTCTCTGGGGCCAACGTCCTGACTTTC
TRBV2	TRBD1	-	TRBJ1-5	CASSPDRGNNQPQHF	TGTGCCAGCAGTCCCGACAGGGGCAACAATCAGCCCCAGCATTTT
TRBV7-2	-	-	TRBJ1-1	CASSRLRGGTEAFF	TGTGCCAGCAGCCGGCTGAGGGGGGGCACTGAAGCTTTCTTT
TRBV12-3/TRBV12-4	-	once	TRBJ1-1	CASSFPGNTEAFF	TGTGCCAGCAGTTTCCCAGGGAACACTGAAGCTTTCTTT
TRBV19	-	-	TRBJ1-5	CASSTTRLDAQHF	TGTGCCAGTAGTACGACACGCCTCGATGCCCAGCATTTT
TRBV28	TRBD1	-	TRBJ1-2	CASERTGEFDGYTF	TGTGCCAGCGAAAGGACAGGGGAGTTCGACGGCTACACCTTC
TRBV28	-	-	TRBJ1-6	CASSSLTGGTNNSPLHF	TGTGCCAGCAGTTCCCTGACCGGGGGGACTAATAATTCACCCCTCCACTTT
TRBV5-4	TRBD1	-	TRBJ1-6	CASSWDRANSPLHF	TGTGCCAGCAGCTGGGACAGAGCAAATTCACCCCTCCACTTT
TRBV6-5	-	-	TRBJ2-3	CASRGGADTQYF	TGTGCCAGCAGGGGTGGAGCAGATACGCAGTATTTT
TRBV20-1	-	-	TRBJ1-5	CSASDNNQPQHF	TGCAGTGCTAGTGACAACAATCAGCCCCAGCATTTT
TRBV5-1	TRBD1	-	TRBJ2-7	CASSTGDYEQYF	TGCGCCAGCAGCACAGGGGACTACGAGCAGTACTTC
TRBV27	-	few	TRBJ2-1	CASSQGGSHNEQFF	TGTGCCAGCAGTCAGGGGGGTTCCCACAATGAGCAGTTCTTC
TRBV4-1	-	-	TRBJ1-2	CASSQPDILIYGYTF	TGCGCCAGCAGCCAACCGGACATCCTTATTTATGGCTACACCTTC
TRBV5-1	TRBD2	few	TRBJ2-1	CASSRGTSGGLGNEQFF	TGCGCCAGCAGCAGAGGGACTAGCGGGGGGTTGGGCAATGAGCAGTTCTTC
TRBV4-3	TRBD2	-	TRBJ2-1	CASSRGLGNNEQFF	TGCGCCAGCAGCCGGGGACTAGGGAACAATGAGCAGTTCTTC
TRBV14	TRBD1	-	TRBJ2-3	CASSRQGRSADTQYF	TGTGCCAGCAGCCGACAGGGTAGGTCGGCAGATACGCAGTATTTT
TRBV3-1/TRBV3-2	-	-	TRBJ1-3	CASSQGRSSGNTIYF	TGTGCCAGCAGCCAAGGACGGAGCTCTGGAAACACCATATATTTT
TRBV12-1	-	-	TRBJ2-1	CASSPGFGHWNEQFF	TGTGCCAGCAGCCCTGGGTTTGGACACTGGAATGAGCAGTTCTTC
TRBV4-3	-	-	TRBJ2-1	CASSQDYYNEQFF	TGCGCCAGCAGCCAGGACTACTACAATGAGCAGTTCTTC
TRBV7-2	TRBD1	-	TRBJ2-7	CASSPYTGQVYEQYF	TGTGCCAGCAGCCCCTACACGGGACAGGTCTACGAGCAGTACTTC
TRBV3-1/TRBV3-2	-	-	TRBJ1-1	CAIFHCTEAFF	TGTGCCATTTTCCACTGCACTGAAGCTTTCTTT
TRBV3-1/TRBV3-2	-	-	TRBJ2-2	CASSRQTGGELFF	TGTGCCAGCAGCCGACAGACCGGCGGGGAGCTGTTTTTT
TRBV29-1	TRBD1	-	TRBJ1-1	CSADRMNTEAFF	TGCAGCGCGGACAGGATGAACACTGAAGCTTTCTTT
TRBV30	TRBD1	-	TRBJ1-4	CAWGDRGRLTNEKLFF	TGTGCCTGGGGTGACAGGGGAAGACTAACTAATGAAAAACTGTTTTTT
TRBV10-3	TRBD2	-	TRBJ2-2	CATRLAGGSGELFF	TGTGCCACCAGGCTAGCGGGAGGATCCGGGGAGCTGTTTTTT
TRBV28	-	-	TRBJ1-3	CASSLGGRGGNTIYF	TGTGCCAGCAGTTTAGGGGGGAGAGGTGGAAACACCATATATTTT
TRBV15	-	-	TRBJ1-2	CATSRPRQPSVYGYTF	TGTGCCACCAGCAGACCACGACAGCCCAGCGTCTATGGCTACACCTTC
TRBV19	TRBD1	-	TRBJ1-5	CASSPGTVLNQPQHF	TGTGCCAGTAGTCCAGGGACAGTGTTAAATCAGCCCCAGCATTTT